The 26 T cell receptor beta chains reported below all come from one sample, sequenced in a study of T cell repertoires in aging, cancer and after chemotherapy. The template was genomic DNA from peripheral blood, not RNA. Rearranged V-D-J TRB sequences were amplified with a mixed TRB-A/B primer pool. TCRdb ran MiXCR on the multiplex PCR reads and lists one entry per CDR3 protein. The sample records roughly 2,500 distinct CDR3 sequences, roughly 60% being singletons. Source material: blood. These receptors were taken from a human donor with a solid tumor.

This clonotype was recorded a few times. This rearrangement joins TRBV15 to TRBJ2-5; D may be TRBD1 or TRBD2 (7 bases each). The CDR3 length is 16 residues. V lost 1 base and J lost 5, with 17 bases in between. The germline V gene encodes CDR1 LNHNV and CDR2 YYDKDF (reference sequence). The CDR3 protein is CATSRGGGTGVETQYF. The CDR3 coding sequence is TGTGCCACCAGCAGAGGGGGGGGAACAGGGGTGGAGACCCAGTACTTC.

As concerns this clonotype: A much larger clone differs by one base, so this may be a read error. This rearrangement joins TRBV11-3 to TRBJ2-7; TRBD1 might be the D (6 bases). CDR3 length: 18 amino acids. Germline V gene sequence: CDR1 SGHNT, CDR2 YENEEA. V shed 5 bases and J shed 10 bases, with 33 bases lying between them. The CDR3 reads CASSHKSIRNRVISDQYF. CDR3 sequence (DNA): TGTGCCAGCAGCCACAAATCAATCCGGAACAGGGTAATTTCCGATCAGTACTTC.

CDR3 coding DNA: TGTGCCAGCAGCTTGAGTCTAAATGAGCAGTTCTTC. Protein sequence: CASSLSLNEQFF. The chain is built from TRBV7-9 and TRBJ2-1; D remains unclear. The germline CDR1 and CDR2 sequences are SEHNR and FQNEAQ (reference sequence). The germline V and J ends were trimmed by 3 bases and 7 bases, with 7 bases remaining between them. The CDR3 spans 12 residues. Full variable domain (missing parts from reference TRBV7-9 and TRBJ2-1): DTGVSQNPRHKITKRGQNVTFRCDPISEHNRLYWYRQTLGQGPEFLTYFQNEAQLEKSRLLSDRFSAERPKGSFSTLEIQRTEQGDSAMYLCASSLSLNEQFFGPGTRLTVL.

This sequence joins TRBV19 and TRBJ2-7; TRBD1 matches at 8 bases. CDR1 is LNHDA and CDR2 is SQIVND in the germline V gene (reference sequence). The CDR3 sequence is 16 residues long. The J segment lost 12 bases and the V segment lost 4 bases, leaving 20 bases of the junction unmatched. In DNA, the CDR3 is TGTGCCAGTAGTACCCTGGGGACAGGCCAGGCCTACAAGCGGTACTTC. It translates to CASSTLGTGQAYKRYF.

This clonotype came up a few times. The chain is built from TRBV2 and TRBJ1-4; D is unclear. The CDR3 loop spans 14 amino acids. Germline assignment: CDR1 SNHLY and CDR2 FYNNEI. Between the trimmed V and J ends, which lost 1 base and 8 bases, there was a span of 11 bases. The CDR3 region is CASSEGGQGEKLFF. For the CDR3, the DNA is TGTGCCAGCAGTGAAGGAGGGCAAGGGGAAAAACTGTTTTTT.

The chain links TRBV6-1 to TRBJ2-1, with TRBD1 matching over 8 bases. J gave up 5 bases and V 5 bases, and 8 bases lay outside the gene matches. Germline CDR1 and CDR2: MNHNS and SASEGT. This CDR3 spans 15 amino acids. The CDR3 is CASSYLGQDNNEQFF. In DNA, the CDR3 is TGTGCCAGCAGTTATCTGGGACAGGATAACAATGAGCAGTTCTTC.

The rearrangement joins TRBV19 to TRBJ2-7, with TRBD2 identical over 10 bases. The germline CDR1 and CDR2 sequences are LNHDA and SQIVND (reference sequence). The CDR3 has 17 residues. V shed 6 bases and J 0 bases; nucleotides not matched to a gene: 11. The CDR3 here is CASRISGLAETSYEQYF. The CDR3 DNA reads TGTGCCAGTAGGATATCAGGACTAGCGGAGACCTCCTACGAGCAGTACTTC.

This chain links TRBV20-1 with TRBJ1-1; D is unclear. Germline lookup yields CDR1 DFQATT and CDR2 SNEGSKA (reference sequence). The germline V and J ends were trimmed by 3 bases and 6 bases, with 14 bases remaining between them. This CDR3 spans 13 amino acids. The CDR3 DNA sequence: TGCAGTGCTAGTAGCCAACTAATGGCTGAAGCTTTCTTT. Translated, it gives CSASSQLMAEAFF.

The chain employs TRBV6-1 and TRBJ2-7, with 10 bases lining up with TRBD2. This CDR3 comprises 16 residues. V was clipped by 8 bases and J by 11 bases; unmatched bases: 21. Per the germline V gene, CDR1 is MNHNS and CDR2 is SASEGT. The CDR3 loop is CASGSHSGLADPRKYF. The CDR3 coding sequence is TGTGCCAGCGGGTCACACAGCGGACTAGCGGACCCTCGCAAGTACTTC.

The rearrangement links TRBV13 to TRBJ2-3; D is possibly TRBD2 (6 bases). Trimming removed 5 bases from V and 2 bases from J, with 11 bases in between. The CDR3 extends over 14 amino acids. The germline gives CDR1 PRHDT, CDR2 FYEKMQ (reference sequence). The CDR3 DNA is TGTGCCAGCAGCGGGGACTCTTACACAGATACGCAGTATTTT. Translating it yields CASSGDSYTDTQYF.

The chain combines TRBV20-1 with TRBJ2-2; TRBD2 agrees at 7 bases. This CDR3 has 15 residues. Trimming removed 0 bases from V and 6 bases from J; junction bases left unmatched: 7. Germline loops: CDR1 DFQATT, CDR2 SNEGSKA (reference sequence). CDR3 nucleotide sequence: TGCAGTGCTAGAGATGTTGCGGGGGATGCCGGGGAGCTGTTTTTT. It yields the protein CSARDVAGDAGELFF.

This clonotype came up a few times. The chain uses TRBV6-1 and TRBJ2-7, with TRBD2 matching over 10 bases. The V gene end was trimmed by 3 bases and the J gene end by 5 bases; junction bases not matched to a gene: 4. Per germline, CDR1 MNHNS and CDR2 SASEGT. The CDR3 length is 14 residues. As DNA, the CDR3 is TGTGCCAGCAGTGACACTAGCGGGGTCAACGAGCAGTACTTC. Translated, it gives CASSDTSGVNEQYF.

This clonotype has just one count. The chain is built from TRBV5-6 and TRBJ2-3; the match to TRBD2 covers 10 bases. This CDR3 contains 15 residues. Germline CDR1 is SGHDT and CDR2 is YYEEEE. With V trimmed by 3 bases and J by 5 bases, 6 bases remained unmatched. The CDR3 region is CASSSQASGGDTQYF. The CDR3 region has the DNA TGTGCCAGCAGCTCGCAGGCTAGCGGGGGAGATACGCAGTATTTT.

In the case of this clonotype: Germline is not matched at one junction end, which may reflect a read error. The chain couples TRBV12-3 or TRBV12-4 to TRBJ2-6; D is unclear. This CDR3 is 14 amino acids long. This chain's CDR3 is CASTLAAGANVLTF. The CDR3 region has the DNA TGTGCCAGCACTTTAGCCGCTGGGGCCAACGTCCTGACTTTC.

This clonotype was picked up a small number of times. The chain links TRBV6-2 or TRBV6-3 to TRBJ1-2; D possibly corresponds to TRBD1 (6 bases). The CDR3 runs to 14 residues. The V end was cut by 8 bases, the J end by 4 bases, with 17 bases between. The germline V gene encodes CDR1 MNHEY and CDR2 SVGEGT. CDR3 nucleotides: TGTGCCAGCCCTACGCCCGGGGGCGTCTATGGCTACACCTTC. It codes for CASPTPGGVYGYTF.

The chain couples TRBV6-5 to TRBJ1-1, with a possible D match to TRBD1 (6 bases). V was clipped by 7 bases and J by 0 bases, with 15 bases between them. The germline V gene has CDR1 MNHEY and CDR2 SVGAGI. This CDR3 has 15 residues. The CDR3 sequence is CASTPQGELNTEAFF. The CDR3 region has the DNA TGTGCCAGCACCCCACAGGGCGAGTTGAACACTGAAGCTTTCTTT.

This clonotype occurred a few times. Here the CDR3 DNA reads TGCAGCGTTGAAGATCTGGACTATGGCTACACCTTC. Its translation is CSVEDLDYGYTF. The rearrangement links TRBV29-1 to TRBJ1-2; D uncertain. The V gene's germline CDR1 is SQVTM and CDR2 ANQGSEA. There are 12 residues in the CDR3. Between the trimmed V and J ends, which lost 0 bases and 3 bases, there was a span of 5 bases.

The chain couples TRBV6-5 to TRBJ2-1; D unresolved. V lost 7 bases and J lost 2, with 12 bases in between. The CDR3 spans 14 residues. The germline V gene has CDR1 MNHEY and CDR2 SVGAGI. DNA for the CDR3: TGTGCCAGCAAGGCTCTCCGGGCCTACAATGAGCAGTTCTTC. This codes for CASKALRAYNEQFF.

This clonotype came up a few times. J is TRBJ1-4 and V is TRBV19, with no clear D. From germline, CDR1 is LNHDA and CDR2 SQIVND (reference sequence). The V gene lost 6 bases and the J gene lost 7 bases, with 12 bases spanning the gap. CDR3 length: 13 residues. Here the CDR3 reads CASRRVRAEKLFF. The CDR3 DNA sequence: TGTGCCAGTAGGCGGGTTCGGGCTGAAAAACTGTTTTTT.

The sample holds one count of this clonotype. V usage is TRBV29-1 and J usage is TRBJ2-3; possible D gene TRBD2, 5 bases. Germline CDR1 is SQVTM and CDR2 is ANQGSEA. The CDR3 is made up of 10 amino acids. With 7 bases removed from V and 6 bases from J, the gap between germline ends came to 8 bases. The CDR3 sequence: CSGQRDTQYF. The DNA of the CDR3 is TGCAGCGGGCAGCGGGATACGCAGTATTTT.

The chain uses TRBV28 and TRBJ1-2; 7 bases match TRBD1. Per germline, CDR1 MDHEN and CDR2 SYDVKM. With 1 base clipped from V and 1 base from J, the junction kept 9 bases outside the gene matches. The CDR3 is 17 amino acids. The CDR3 loop reads CASSLSNRQGYNYGYTF. Written as DNA, the CDR3 is TGTGCCAGCAGTTTATCCAACAGACAGGGTTATAACTATGGCTACACCTTC.

The genes are TRBV20-1 and TRBJ2-7; D is possibly TRBD2 (6 bases). The CDR3 contains 12 residues. The V gene lost 0 bases and the J gene lost 4 bases, with 7 bases spanning the gap. Germline loops: CDR1 DFQATT, CDR2 SNEGSKA (reference sequence). CDR3 sequence: CSARERGYEQYF. The CDR3 DNA follows: TGCAGTGCTAGAGAGCGGGGATACGAGCAGTACTTC.

This chain uses TRBV7-9 with TRBJ2-3, with D hard to call. CDR1 and CDR2 (germline): SEHNR, FQNEAQ (reference sequence). The CDR3 length is 15 residues. Trimming stripped 5 bases from V and 1 base from J, with 13 bases between. The CDR3 sequence is CASSDQVPRTDTQYF. For the CDR3, the DNA is TGTGCCAGCAGCGATCAGGTTCCACGCACAGATACGCAGTATTTT.

The chain recombines TRBV20-1 with TRBJ1-5, with 10 bases lining up with TRBD1. J gave up 3 bases and V 4 bases, and 6 bases lay outside the gene matches. Germline values: CDR1 DFQATT, CDR2 SNEGSKA (reference sequence). This CDR3 spans 15 amino acids. The CDR3, as DNA: TGCAGTGCTAAAATCGGGACAGGGGACAATCAGCCCCAGCATTTT. Translated: CSAKIGTGDNQPQHF.

The chain carries TRBV6-6 and TRBJ1-2; possibly TRBD1 for D (5 bases). Germline V CDR1 and CDR2: MNHNY, SVGAGI (reference sequence). Trimming took off 7 bases at V and 6 bases at J, with 15 bases between the two ends. The CDR3 has 13 residues. The CDR3 nucleotides are TGTGCCAGCAAGGGGTGGGGGACCGATGGCTACACCTTC. This codes for CASKGWGTDGYTF.

This clonotype was counted only a few times. The J gene is TRBJ1-2, the V gene TRBV7-2; TRBD1 is a possible D gene (5 bases). This CDR3 is 15 amino acids long. V shed 8 bases and J shed 1 base, with 17 bases lying between them. CDR1 and CDR2 (germline): SGHTA, FQGNSA. The CDR3 nucleotides read TGTGCCAGCGTCCCGGGTACAGGATTTAACTATGGCTACACCTTC. This sequence encodes CASVPGTGFNYGYTF.